The present TCR beta chain was sequenced within a study of neurological immune-mediated disorders. Comment on this clonotype: Its antigen is as yet unknown.

Libraries used 2 million unsorted PBMCs kept frozen in RNAlater. CDR3 length: 14 residues. V gave up 7 bases and J gave up 2 bases; unmatched junction bases: 8. Germline lookup yields CDR1 ENHRY and CDR2 SYGVKD. Broader study findings: CDR3 amino acid sequences of expanded clones were not shared across subjects, a result suggesting private repertoires in all groups.

The cDNA was produced through 5'RACE with 10-nucleotide random UMIs. MiXCR was run by TCRdb on the 5' RACE reads, yielding one entry per CDR3 protein. This table holds 15,000 to 20,000 distinct CDR3 sequences, less than 25% found once. This clonotype was obtained from a man in his fifties or sixties in good health. The sample consisted of PBMCs. The chain carries TRBV10-3 and TRBJ2-7; 7 bases fit TRBD1. The CDR3 DNA reads TGTGCCATCACCCCTGGCAGGGGGACCTACGAGCAGTACTTC. Amino acid sequence: CAITPGRGTYEQYF.